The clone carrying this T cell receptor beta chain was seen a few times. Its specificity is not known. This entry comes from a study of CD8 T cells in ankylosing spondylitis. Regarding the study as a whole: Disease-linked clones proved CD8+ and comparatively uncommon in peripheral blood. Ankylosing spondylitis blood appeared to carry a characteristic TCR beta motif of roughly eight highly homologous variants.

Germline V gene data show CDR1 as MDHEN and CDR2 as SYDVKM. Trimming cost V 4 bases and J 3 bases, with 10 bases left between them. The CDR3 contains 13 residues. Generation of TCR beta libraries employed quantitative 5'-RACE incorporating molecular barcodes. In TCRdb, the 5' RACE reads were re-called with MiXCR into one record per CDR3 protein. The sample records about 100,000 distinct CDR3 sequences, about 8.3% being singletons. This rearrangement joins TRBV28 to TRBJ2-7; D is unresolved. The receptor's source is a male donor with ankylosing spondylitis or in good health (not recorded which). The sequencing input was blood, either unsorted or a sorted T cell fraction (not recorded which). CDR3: CASSSHVLYEQYF. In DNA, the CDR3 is TGTGCCAGCAGTTCCCACGTCCTCTACGAGCAGTACTTC.